The clone carrying this T cell receptor (beta chain) was detected ten times or more. Its antigen is not known. The read ends 3 residues shy of where the CDR3 ends; the end is completed using the germline J gene. This CDR3 comprises 13 residues. Per germline, CDR1 SGHVS and CDR2 FNYEAQ. V shed 0 bases and J shed 2 bases, with 3 bases lying between them. The source of the sample is a study of T cell clonality in common variable immunodeficiency. Study results and caveats: Reportedly, TCR beta sequences from common variable immunodeficiency showed fewer deletions and N-nucleotide insertions. Compared with healthy controls, CVID subjects showed increased TCRbeta clonality, mostly in about a third. Fewer TCRbeta clones were shared among CVID subjects than controls.

Generated by immunoSEQ multiplex PCR, the TCRdb table keeps only in-frame clones and is missing some. The sample shows tens of thousands of clones, no singletons; the ten largest hold roughly 6%. Aged 9 to 64 years, CVID subjects averaged around 40 years old. Heparinized whole blood, 5 to 8 ml, came from each donor. The TCR was taken from a human donor with common variable immunodeficiency. This chain joins TRBV7-6 and TRBJ2-3; no reliable D call. Sample: peripheral blood mononuclear cells. CDR3: CASSLAATDTQYF. Incomplete CDR3 DNA: TGTGCCAGCAGCTTAGCGGCCACAGATACG.